These 2 T cell receptor beta chains were sequenced from one sample in a study of shared clonotypes between healthy human individuals. Profiled with immunoSEQ multiplex PCR; TCRdb holds only in-frame clones, not every one. The data show about 600,000 clones, roughly 72% seen once. Sequencing was done on a sample of PBMCs. These receptors originate from a woman between 40 and 55 years old in good health. Some clones in this sample may be carry-over from other donors' samples.

The V call is TRBV11-2, the J call TRBJ2-5, with 7 bases lining up with TRBD2. Trimming cost V 3 bases and J 5 bases; bases outside gene matches: 9. This CDR3 contains 15 residues. The germline V gene encodes CDR1 SGHAT and CDR2 FQNNGV. Here the CDR3 reads CASSFWGRATETQYF. The CDR3 bases are TGTGCCAGCAGCTTTTGGGGGAGGGCCACTGAGACCCAGTACTTC.

The CDR3 DNA reads as TGCGCCAGCAGCCGTGGGGCCTCTAGCGGTCAAGAGACCCAGTACTTC. Translating it yields CASSRGASSGQETQYF. This chain uses TRBV5-1 with TRBJ2-5; 7 positions match TRBD2. The CDR3 is made up of 16 amino acids. CDR1 is SGHRS, CDR2 YFSETQ, per germline. V lost 4 bases to trimming and J lost 2 bases; unmatched junction nucleotides: 11.